Below, 10 T cell receptor beta chains from the same sample are listed, as sequenced in a study of cytomegalovirus exposure and HLA in healthy donors. Using immunoSEQ multiplex PCR, the repertoire was profiled, and TCRdb retains in-frame clones only, with some absent. The sample consists of some 180,000 clones, roughly 77% of them appearing once. Input material: PBMCs. Receptors originate from a young woman in good health and CMV-seronegative.

This chain joins TRBV6-5 and TRBJ2-3; 7 positions match TRBD2. The CDR3 has 15 residues. V gave up 6 bases and J gave up 2 bases; unmatched junction bases: 8. Per germline, CDR1 MNHEY and CDR2 SVGAGI. The CDR3 coding sequence is TGTGCCAGCAGGGGGAGGGGAGGGGTCACAGATACGCAGTATTTT. This gives the protein CASRGRGGVTDTQYF.

The chain joins TRBV6-1 to TRBJ1-1; D might be TRBD1 (5 bases). Looked up from germline, CDR1 is MNHNS and CDR2 is SASEGT. The CDR3 consists of 13 residues. Trimming removed 2 bases from V and 5 bases from J, with 9 bases in between. The CDR3 is CASSEWGRTEAFF. The CDR3 bases are TGTGCCAGCAGTGAATGGGGGAGGACTGAAGCTTTCTTT.

The chain uses TRBV30 and TRBJ1-2; D uncertain. The CDR3 totals 15 residues. V was clipped by 3 bases and J by 3 bases, with 17 bases between them. CDR1 and CDR2 (germline): GTSNPN, SVGIG (reference sequence). The CDR3 DNA follows: TGTGCCTGGAGCCTCAACCTTAACTCGGACTATGGCTACACCTTC. This translates into CAWSLNLNSDYGYTF.

The CDR3 nucleotides are TGTGCTAGTGGTTTGGACAGGGTTTCTCGCGAGCAGTACTTC. Translation: CASGLDRVSREQYF. The chain joins TRBV12-5 to TRBJ2-7; D is perhaps TRBD1 (6 bases). The germline CDR1 and CDR2 sequences are LGHNT and FRNRAP. V was trimmed by 1 base and J by 6 bases, leaving 13 bases between them. This CDR3 spans 14 amino acids.

The genes are TRBV5-1 and TRBJ2-7; 12 positions agree with TRBD2. Germline V gene lookup returns CDR1 SGHRS and CDR2 YFSETQ. With 4 bases clipped from V and 0 bases from J, the junction kept 2 bases outside the gene matches. The CDR3 contains 15 residues. The CDR3 bases are TGCGCCAGCAGCGGACTAGCGGGGAGCTCCTACGAGCAGTACTTC. This encodes CASSGLAGSSYEQYF.

CDR3 amino acids: CASSATSGGSYEQYF. The CDR3 nucleotides are TGTGCCAGCAGTGCAACTAGCGGGGGCTCCTACGAGCAGTACTTC. This rearrangement joins TRBV6-1 to TRBJ2-7, with 11 nucleotides matching TRBD2. Looked up from germline, CDR1 is MNHNS and CDR2 is SASEGT. This CDR3 comprises 15 residues. Unmatched junction bases numbered 2, after V lost 4 bases and J lost 0 bases.

The gene calls are TRBV28 and TRBJ2-7, with TRBD1 matching 10 bases. Germline values: CDR1 MDHEN, CDR2 SYDVKM. V lost 2 bases and J lost 5; bases outside the gene matches: 6. The CDR3 extends over 15 amino acids. The CDR3 region has the DNA TGTGCCAGCAGTTTAATCGGACAGGGGGTAGACGAGCAGTACTTC. Amino acids: CASSLIGQGVDEQYF. Variable domain in full (rest from reference TRBV28 and TRBJ2-7): DVKVTQSSRYLVKRTGEKVFLECVQDMDHENMFWYRQDPGLGLRLIYFSYDVKMKEKGDIPEGYSVSREKKERFSLILESASTNQTSMYLCASSLIGQGVDEQYFGPGTRLTVT.

This clone has at least ten counts. V usage is TRBV2 and J usage is TRBJ1-1; weak D call: TRBD1 (6 bases). The CDR3 covers 10 residues. Trimming removed 8 bases at V and 10 bases at J, with 11 bases between. In germline, CDR1 is SNHLY, CDR2 FYNNEI. CDR3: CASVQGTAFF. For the CDR3, the DNA is TGTGCCAGCGTACAGGGTACAGCTTTCTTT.

The chain carries TRBV18 and TRBJ2-7; a weak D match, TRBD2 (7 bases). The germline V and J ends were trimmed by 3 bases and 7 bases, with 13 bases remaining between them. CDR3 length equals 13 residues. Germline values: CDR1 KGHSH, CDR2 LQKENI. This CDR3 reads CASSPGRGGEQYF. The CDR3 nucleotides read TGTGCCAGCTCACCGGGGAGGGGGGGTGAGCAGTACTTC.

The V and J genes are TRBV7-2 and TRBJ1-2; no clear D. Germline V gene data show CDR1 as SGHTA and CDR2 as FQGNSA. V lost 2 bases and J lost 5, with 6 bases in between. The CDR3 length is 12 residues. The CDR3 region has the DNA TGTGCCAGCAGCTTATATGTGTATGGCTACACCTTC. This translates into CASSLYVYGYTF. Drawing the rest from reference TRBV7-2 and TRBJ1-2, the complete variable domain is GAGVSQSPSNKVTEKGKDVELRCDPISGHTALYWYRQSLGQGLEFLIYFQGNSAPDKSGLPSDRFSAERTGGSVSTLTIQRTQQEDSAVYLCASSLYVYGYTFGSGTRLTVV.